One and the same sample provided the 32 T cell receptor beta chains below, sequenced in a study of T-cell reconstitution after alpha-beta-depleted transplantation in children. It was with unique molecular identifiers that the TCRbeta library was prepared. TCRdb called the PCR reads again in MiXCR, with one record for every CDR3 protein. Here the sample spans about 360,000 distinct CDR3 sequences, about an eighth being singletons. The starting material was PBMCs, obtained from the stem cell graft. These receptors all come from a human donor who donated a stem cell graft to a child with Fanconi anemia.

At least ten counts were recorded for this clonotype. The genes are TRBV30 and TRBJ2-1, with TRBD2 matching 8 bases. Germline V gene lookup returns CDR1 GTSNPN and CDR2 SVGIG (reference sequence). J was trimmed by 8 bases and V by 6 bases; bases with no gene match: 12. The CDR3 runs to 14 residues. In DNA, the CDR3 is TGTGCCTGCCCGAGGAAACTAGCGGTCGATGAGCAGTTCTTC. Translation gives CACPRKLAVDEQFF.

This clonotype was counted at least ten times. Here the CDR3 reads CSARGLIRFYEQYV. The DNA of the CDR3 is TGCAGTGCTAGAGGTCTAATTAGGTTCTACGAGCAGTACGTC. The chain links TRBV20-1 to TRBJ2-7; D is ambiguous. Trimming removed 1 base from V and 3 bases from J, with 13 bases in between. The germline CDR1 and CDR2 sequences are DFQATT and SNEGSKA (reference sequence). This CDR3 is built from 14 residues.

This clonotype was seen ten or more times. As the CDR3 is not closed by the conserved phenylalanine or tryptophan, this likely results from a read error. It is unclear where the CDR3 begins or ends on the DNA, so no DNA is shown, and the CDR3 is as TCRdb lists it. V and J are TRBV20-1 and TRBJ1-1; no DNA check was done on the table's D call, TRBD1. Inclusive of both ends, the CDR3 amounts to 11 amino acids. Germline values: CDR1 DFQATT, CDR2 SNEGSKA (reference sequence). The chain's CDR3 is CSARDRRTVSV.

This clonotype has a handful of counts. CDR3 bases: TGTGCCAGCAGCTTTGGGGGGACAGCAAACAATGAGCAGTTCTTC. Its protein is CASSFGGTANNEQFF. J is TRBJ2-1 and V is TRBV11-2; tentative D call: TRBD1 (7 bases). CDR3 size: 15 residues. V was cut by 3 bases and J by 5 bases, with 14 bases left in between. Germline values: CDR1 SGHAT, CDR2 FQNNGV. The full variable domain, rest sourced from reference TRBV11-2 and TRBJ2-1, is EAGVAQSPRYKIIEKRQSVAFWCNPISGHATLYWYQQILGQGPKLLIQFQNNGVVDDSQLPKDRFSAERLKGVDSTLKIQPAKLEDSAVYLCASSFGGTANNEQFFGPGTRLTVL.

This clonotype has at least ten counts. The rearrangement links TRBV20-1 to TRBJ2-7, with 8 bases aligning to TRBD2. Germline V gives CDR1 DFQATT, CDR2 SNEGSKA (reference sequence). V was pared by 6 bases and J by 0 bases, with 4 bases of the junction left unmatched. This CDR3 is built from 13 residues. In DNA, the CDR3 is TGCAGTGCCGGGGGGGCCTCCTCCTACGAGCAGTACTTC. Encoded protein: CSAGGASSYEQYF.

This clonotype was found many times. CDR3 bases: TGTGCCAGCAGCGGGACAGGTATAAACACTGAAGCTTTCTTT. Translating it yields CASSGTGINTEAFF. V is TRBV3-1 and J is TRBJ1-1; 8 bases fit TRBD1. The trim removed 5 bases at V and 2 bases at J, leaving 4 bases unmatched. This CDR3 spans 14 amino acids. Germline assignment: CDR1 LGHDT and CDR2 YNNKEL (reference sequence).

A few counts support this clonotype. The gene calls are TRBV3-1 and TRBJ2-7; D is perhaps TRBD1 (6 bases). This CDR3 is 12 amino acids long. Trimming stripped 4 bases from V and 7 bases from J, with 11 bases between. From germline, CDR1 is LGHDT and CDR2 YNNKEL (reference sequence). Here the CDR3 reads CASSRAGDEQYF. CDR3 bases: TGTGCCAGCAGCCGAGCAGGGGATGAGCAGTACTTC.

The chain links TRBV9 to TRBJ1-5; 8 bases line up with TRBD1. Germline lookup yields CDR1 SGDLS and CDR2 YYNGEE. The CDR3 spans 13 residues. Germline trimming cut 4 bases from V and 11 bases from J; bases unmatched to any gene: 8. The CDR3 loop reads CASSSGQGESQHF. The CDR3 region has the DNA TGTGCCAGCAGCTCTGGACAGGGCGAATCCCAGCATTTT.

The J gene is TRBJ2-5, the V gene TRBV12-1; the table's TRBD2 call for D was not verified on the DNA. TRBV12-1 is deemed a pseudogene. This CDR3 spans 15 amino acids. The CDR3 reads CASSSLGALQETQYF. The CDR3 DNA reads as TGTGCCAGCAGCAGTCTCGGGGCACTACAAGAGACCCAGTACTTC.

This clonotype occurred a few times. The chain links TRBV6-5 to TRBJ1-2; no clear D. CDR3 length: 13 residues. V lost 2 bases and J 3 bases, leaving 7 bases between the germline ends. Germline loops: CDR1 MNHEY, CDR2 SVGAGI. The CDR3 here is CASSYVGDYGYTF. The CDR3 DNA is TGTGCCAGCAGTTACGTGGGTGACTATGGCTACACCTTC.

The gene calls are TRBV5-4 and TRBJ2-4, with 9 bases lining up with TRBD1. Trimming removed 4 bases from V and 7 bases from J; junction bases left unmatched: 9. CDR3 size: 15 residues. CDR1 and CDR2 from the germline V gene are SGHNT and YYREEE (reference sequence). CDR3 coding DNA: TGTGCCAGCAGCGGCCCGGGACAGGGCAAGAACATTCAGTACTTC. Translating it yields CASSGPGQGKNIQYF.

In this sample, this clonotype turned up a few times. V is TRBV25-1 and J is TRBJ2-3; D is possibly TRBD2 (5 bases). Germline V gives CDR1 MGHDK, CDR2 SYGVNS. The CDR3 totals 15 residues. Trimming left V 1 base short and J 2 bases short, with 10 bases between. The DNA for the CDR3 is TGTGCCAGCAGTGAATTTGGGAGTTACACAGATACGCAGTATTTT. Protein sequence: CASSEFGSYTDTQYF.

The genes are TRBV20-1 and TRBJ2-2; TRBD2 might be the D (6 bases). The CDR3 length is 13 residues. Germline V CDR1 and CDR2: DFQATT, SNEGSKA (reference sequence). Trimming pared 2 bases from V and 3 bases from J, leaving 7 bases between. The CDR3 loop is CSARRGYTGELFF. CDR3 DNA: TGCAGTGCTAGACGGGGGTACACCGGGGAGCTGTTTTTT.

This clonotype was observed at least ten times. The genes are TRBV7-9 and TRBJ2-1; 7 bases fit TRBD2. CDR1 SEHNR and CDR2 FQNEAQ come from the germline V gene (reference sequence). V lost 5 bases, J lost 6 bases, and 4 bases stayed unmatched. The CDR3 runs to 13 residues. The CDR3 DNA sequence: TGTGCCAGCAGCCCTAGCGGAGTCAATGAGCAGTTCTTC. Residues: CASSPSGVNEQFF.

This clonotype was seen ten or more times. This chain links TRBV5-1 with TRBJ1-1, with D maybe TRBD1 (5 bases). Germline lookup yields CDR1 SGHRS and CDR2 YFSETQ. The CDR3 covers 13 residues. V was cut by 2 bases and J by 1 base, with 6 bases left in between. The CDR3 region has the DNA TGCGCCAGCAGCTTTACAGGGAACACTGAAGCTTTCTTT. Translating gives CASSFTGNTEAFF.

The rearrangement uses TRBV29-1 and TRBJ2-5, with TRBD1 matching 9 bases. The CDR3 contains 16 residues. The J segment lost 1 base and the V segment lost 6 bases, leaving 12 bases of the junction unmatched. The germline V gene has CDR1 SQVTM and CDR2 ANQGSEA. The CDR3 region has the DNA TGCAGCGTCATCCTTTACTGGGGACAGGGCCAAGAGACCCAGTACTTC. Protein: CSVILYWGQGQETQYF.

There are a few counts of this clonotype. This CDR3 reads CASSPRASTSQETQYF. CDR3 sequence (DNA): TGTGCCAGCAGCCCCAGAGCGTCTACCAGCCAAGAGACCCAGTACTTC. The V call is TRBV7-6, the J call TRBJ2-5; D gene unclear. The CDR3 consists of 16 residues. Germline lookup yields CDR1 SGHVS and CDR2 FNYEAQ. Trimming took off 5 bases at V and 1 base at J, with 17 bases between the two ends.

In its sample, this clonotype was seen a few times. This chain connects TRBV6-2 or TRBV6-3 to TRBJ2-5, with 8 bases fitting TRBD2. The junction had 6 bases not matched to a gene; V was cut back by 0 bases and J by 0 bases. Germline V gene data show CDR1 as MNHEY and CDR2 as SVGEGT. The CDR3 spans 17 residues. CDR3 nucleotide sequence: TGTGCCAGCAGTTACTCGTTGGCGGGGGGATACCAAGAGACCCAGTACTTC. The encoded protein is CASSYSLAGGYQETQYF.

This clonotype was seen at least ten times. The chain uses TRBV5-4 and TRBJ2-5; 7 bases fit TRBD1. CDR1 and CDR2 from the germline V gene are SGHNT and YYREEE (reference sequence). The CDR3 sequence is 16 residues long. The ends lost 4 bases at V and 9 bases at J; junction bases unmatched: 18. CDR3 sequence: CASSSWKTGNYQPQYF. CDR3 coding DNA: TGTGCCAGCAGCAGCTGGAAGACAGGGAACTATCAGCCCCAGTACTTC. Full variable domain (rest looked up from reference TRBV5-4 and TRBJ2-5): ETGVTQSPTHLIKTRGQQVTLRCSSQSGHNTVSWYQQALGQGPQFIFQYYREEENGRGNFPPRFSGLQFPNYSSELNVNALELDDSALYLCASSSWKTGNYQPQYFGPGTRLLVL.

The chain employs TRBV6-5 and TRBJ1-2; D is ambiguous. Germline CDR1 is MNHEY and CDR2 is SVGAGI. Deletions cut 0 bases from V and 2 bases from J, with 7 bases between. This CDR3 is built from 14 residues. CDR3 sequence: CASSYSAGNYGYTF. DNA of the CDR3: TGTGCCAGCAGTTACTCGGCGGGGAACTATGGCTACACCTTC.

This clonotype was seen more than once but under ten times. This chain joins TRBV5-1 and TRBJ2-5; possibly TRBD1 for D (6 bases). Looked up from germline, CDR1 is SGHRS and CDR2 is YFSETQ. The CDR3 runs to 14 residues. Trimming pared 4 bases from V and 7 bases from J, leaving 17 bases between. CDR3 in amino acids: CASSPGTTPGTQYF. CDR3 nucleotides: TGCGCCAGCAGCCCGGGGACAACCCCAGGGACCCAGTACTTC.

This clonotype has more than one count but fewer than ten. The chain combines TRBV7-2 with TRBJ1-4, with D maybe TRBD1 (5 bases). Germline V gives CDR1 SGHTA, CDR2 FQGNSA. V was cut by 7 bases and J by 8 bases, with 17 bases left in between. The CDR3 length is 14 residues. The CDR3 region is CASTRTIGGEKLFF. CDR3 in DNA: TGTGCCAGCACCCGGACAATCGGTGGAGAAAAACTGTTTTTT.

This clonotype was seen only a few times. The chain couples TRBV7-8 to TRBJ2-5, with D perhaps TRBD1 (5 bases). V gave up 1 base and J gave up 5 bases, with 11 bases separating them. The germline gives CDR1 SGHVS, CDR2 FQNEAQ. The CDR3 sequence is 14 residues long. The CDR3 here is CASSLEGFRETQYF. CDR3 nucleotides: TGTGCCAGCAGCTTAGAGGGGTTCAGGGAGACCCAGTACTTC.

This clonotype was found a few times. The rearrangement joins TRBV20-1 to TRBJ1-1; the D gene is possibly TRBD1 (6 bases). The CDR3 length is 14 residues. Germline V CDR1 and CDR2: DFQATT, SNEGSKA (reference sequence). V was trimmed by 0 bases and J by 5 bases, leaving 13 bases between them. The CDR3 protein is CSARDMEGTTEAFF. CDR3 DNA sequence: TGCAGTGCTAGAGATATGGAGGGGACAACTGAAGCTTTCTTT.

The J gene is TRBJ2-3, the V gene TRBV28; 9 bases map to TRBD1. The J segment lost 7 bases and the V segment lost 6 bases, leaving 11 bases of the junction unmatched. The CDR3 has 15 amino acids. CDR1 is MDHEN and CDR2 is SYDVKM in the germline V gene. The DNA of the CDR3 is TGTGCCAGCAGCCCCGGCACAGGGGGCGCAAATACGCAGTATTTT. Translating it yields CASSPGTGGANTQYF.

This clonotype has more than one count but fewer than ten. The chain has TRBV11-1 and TRBJ2-7; no reliable D call. CDR3 length: 13 residues. V was trimmed by 1 base and J by 3 bases, leaving 7 bases between them. Germline loops: CDR1 SGHAT, CDR2 FQDESV (reference sequence). CDR3 protein: CASSLGRRYEQYV. The CDR3 coding sequence is TGTGCCAGCAGCTTAGGGCGGCGCTACGAGCAGTACGTC.

This clonotype was observed a handful of times. The chain recombines TRBV6-2 or TRBV6-3 with TRBJ1-1, with 11 bases matching TRBD1. Germline values: CDR1 MNHEY, CDR2 SVGEGT. The V segment lost 2 bases and the J segment 3 bases; nucleotides outside the gene matches: 5. CDR3 length equals 16 residues. CDR3 loop: CASSYPGQGADTEAFF. CDR3 in DNA: TGTGCCAGCAGTTACCCCGGACAGGGGGCAGACACTGAAGCTTTCTTT.

This clonotype has a count of ten or more. The chain couples TRBV10-3 to TRBJ1-2; D unclear. Germline-derived CDR1 and CDR2 are ENHRY and SYGVKD. Trimming shortened V by 3 bases and J by 0 bases, and 5 bases separated the two germline ends. The CDR3 has 13 residues. Here the CDR3 reads CAISEGANYGYTF. CDR3 nucleotides: TGTGCCATCAGTGAAGGAGCTAACTATGGCTACACCTTC.

This clonotype was observed many times. The rearrangement joins TRBV20-1 to TRBJ1-1; D ambiguous. Germline CDR1 is DFQATT and CDR2 is SNEGSKA (reference sequence). Trimming stripped 5 bases from V and 3 bases from J, with 10 bases between. This CDR3 comprises 12 residues. The CDR3 sequence: CSASGGDTEAFF. The CDR3 region has the DNA TGCAGTGCTTCCGGCGGGGACACTGAAGCTTTCTTT.

The chain uses TRBV5-1 and TRBJ2-7; 8 positions agree with TRBD2. V trimming: 0 bases; J trimming: 5 bases; junction bases outside the gene matches: 4. From germline, CDR1 is SGHRS and CDR2 YFSETQ. The CDR3 totals 14 residues. CDR3 in DNA: TGCGCCAGCAGCTTGGAGACTAGCGACGACGAGCAGTACGTC. Protein: CASSLETSDDEQYV.

V and J are TRBV5-1 and TRBJ1-2; 9 bases are a match to TRBD1. This CDR3 region has 16 residues. The germline CDR1 and CDR2 sequences are SGHRS and YFSETQ. J was trimmed by 2 bases and V by 0 bases; bases with no gene match: 5. The CDR3, as DNA: TGCGCCAGCAGCTTGGCCGGTGGGACAGGGAACTATGGCTACACCTTC. It specifies CASSLAGGTGNYGYTF.

This clonotype occurred many times. The CDR3 loop reads CASSNPQGLAETFTDTQYF. The DNA of the CDR3 is TGCGCCAGCAGCAACCCCCAGGGACTAGCGGAAACTTTCACAGATACGCAGTATTTT. This rearrangement joins TRBV5-1 to TRBJ2-3, with 11 bases identical to TRBD2. Germline CDR1 SGHRS, CDR2 YFSETQ. The CDR3 runs 19 residues. V was clipped by 4 bases and J by 2 bases; unmatched bases: 15.